Described below is a single T cell receptor (beta chain) sequence and its context. CDR1 is MNHEY and CDR2 is SVGAGI in the germline V gene. The V end was cut by 2 bases, the J end by 8 bases, with 15 bases between. The CDR3 consists of 14 residues. This entry is derived from a study of CD8 T cells in ankylosing spondylitis. MiXCR, applied by TCRdb to the 5' RACE reads, yields one record per CDR3 protein. Counted here are 150,000 to 200,000 distinct CDR3 sequences, 10% to 15% occurring once; the ten biggest clones make up 8% to 13%. Sequences were obtained from blood, either unsorted or a sorted T cell fraction (not recorded which). The gene calls are TRBV6-5 and TRBJ1-2; possible D gene TRBD1, 6 bases. The clonotype was recovered from a female donor with ankylosing spondylitis or in good health (not recorded which). The DNA of the CDR3 is TGTGCCAGCAGTTACGGGGGGGCTAATAGGGGCTACACCTTC. Protein: CASSYGGANRGYTF.